Below, one TCR beta chain is given with its context. This CDR3 spans 15 amino acids. Germline CDR1 is KGHSH and CDR2 is LQKENI. The V and J ends lost 3 bases and 5 bases, in that order; junction bases with no gene match: 6. The data belong to a study of shared clonotypes between healthy human individuals. Sequenced by immunoSEQ multiplex PCR; TCRdb stores in-frame clones only, minus some. Among 2 million to 2.5 million clones, approximately 95% were seen once, and the ten largest hold 0.35% to 0.45%. The study drew all its donors from Caucasian adults living in Nashville, Tennessee. The TCR comes from a man aged 18 to 30 in good health. Some clones in this sample may be carry-over from other donors' samples. Sequenced: naive CD4+ T cells from PBMCs. The subset was: CD45RA+ positively selected. This sequence joins TRBV18 and TRBJ2-1, with TRBD2 matching 8 bases. CDR3 sequence (DNA): TGTGCCAGCTCACCGTCTAGCGGGTACGACAATGAGCAGTTCTTC. This codes for CASSPSSGYDNEQFF.